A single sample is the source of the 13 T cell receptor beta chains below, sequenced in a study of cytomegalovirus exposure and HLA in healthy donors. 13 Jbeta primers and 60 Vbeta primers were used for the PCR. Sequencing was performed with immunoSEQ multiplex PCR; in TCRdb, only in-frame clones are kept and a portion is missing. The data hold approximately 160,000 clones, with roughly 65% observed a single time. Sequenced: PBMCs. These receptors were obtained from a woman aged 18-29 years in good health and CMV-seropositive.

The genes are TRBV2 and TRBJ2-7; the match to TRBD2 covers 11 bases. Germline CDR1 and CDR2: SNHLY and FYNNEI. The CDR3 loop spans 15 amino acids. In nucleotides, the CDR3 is TGTGCTACTCAGCCCCAACTAGCGGGAGTTTCCGAGCAGTACTTC. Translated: CATQPQLAGVSEQYF.

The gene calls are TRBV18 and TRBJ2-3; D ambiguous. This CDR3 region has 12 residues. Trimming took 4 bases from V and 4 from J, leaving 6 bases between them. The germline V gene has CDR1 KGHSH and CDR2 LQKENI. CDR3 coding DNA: TGTGCCAGCTCACGGGCTGCAGATACGCAGTATTTT. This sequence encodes CASSRAADTQYF.

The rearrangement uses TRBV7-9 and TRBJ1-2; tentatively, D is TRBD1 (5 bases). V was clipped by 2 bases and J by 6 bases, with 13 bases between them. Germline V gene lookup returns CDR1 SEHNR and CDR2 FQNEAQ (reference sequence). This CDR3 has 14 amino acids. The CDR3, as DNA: TGTGCCAGCAGCTTACGTAGCCAGGGAAATGGCTACACCTTC. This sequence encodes CASSLRSQGNGYTF.

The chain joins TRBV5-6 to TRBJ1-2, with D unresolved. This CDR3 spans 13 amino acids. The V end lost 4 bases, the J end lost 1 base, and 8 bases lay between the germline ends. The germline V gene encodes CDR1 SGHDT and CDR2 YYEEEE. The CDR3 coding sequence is TGTGCCAGCAGCGGGAGGGATAACTATGGCTACACCTTC. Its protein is CASSGRDNYGYTF.

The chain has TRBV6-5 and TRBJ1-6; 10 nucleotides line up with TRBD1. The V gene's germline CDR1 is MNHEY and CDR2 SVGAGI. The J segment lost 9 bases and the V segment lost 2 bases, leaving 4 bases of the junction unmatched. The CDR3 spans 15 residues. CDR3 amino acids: CASSYLTGGSSPLHF. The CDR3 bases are TGTGCCAGCAGTTACCTGACAGGGGGCAGTTCACCCCTCCACTTT.

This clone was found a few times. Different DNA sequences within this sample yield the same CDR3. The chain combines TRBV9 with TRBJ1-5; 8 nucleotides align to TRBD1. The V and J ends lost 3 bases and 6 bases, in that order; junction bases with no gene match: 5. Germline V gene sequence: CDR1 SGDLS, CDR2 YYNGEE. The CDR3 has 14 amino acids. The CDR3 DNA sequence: TGTGCCAGCAGCGGGTCGGACAGGGCTCAGCCCCAGCATTTT. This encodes CASSGSDRAQPQHF.

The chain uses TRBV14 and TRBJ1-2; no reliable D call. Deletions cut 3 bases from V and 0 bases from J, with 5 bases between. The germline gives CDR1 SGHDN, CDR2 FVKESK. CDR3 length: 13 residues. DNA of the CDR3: TGTGCCAGCAGCCACATAGCTAACTATGGCTACACCTTC. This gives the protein CASSHIANYGYTF.

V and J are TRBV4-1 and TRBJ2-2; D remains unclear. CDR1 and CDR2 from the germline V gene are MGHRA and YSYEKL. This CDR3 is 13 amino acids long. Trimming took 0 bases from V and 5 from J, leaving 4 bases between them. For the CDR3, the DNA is TGCGCCAGCAGCCAAGATCTAACCGGGGAGCTGTTTTTT. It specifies CASSQDLTGELFF.

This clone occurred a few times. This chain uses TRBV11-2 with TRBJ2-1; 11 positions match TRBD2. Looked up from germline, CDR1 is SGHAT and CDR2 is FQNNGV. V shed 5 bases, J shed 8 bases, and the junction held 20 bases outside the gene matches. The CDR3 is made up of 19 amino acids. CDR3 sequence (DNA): TGTGCCAGCAGCGGACGGCCCGCCGGGACTAGCGGTATTAGCGATGAGCAGTTCTTC. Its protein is CASSGRPAGTSGISDEQFF.

CDR3 protein: CASNLEGARYEQYF. CDR3 in DNA: TGCGCCAGCAATTTAGAGGGGGCACGTTACGAGCAGTACTTC. The chain couples TRBV10-1 to TRBJ2-7; 7 bases match TRBD1. The length of the CDR3 is 14 residues. V gave up 7 bases and J gave up 4 bases; unmatched junction bases: 10. Germline V lookup: CDR1 WNHNN, CDR2 SYGVQD (reference sequence).

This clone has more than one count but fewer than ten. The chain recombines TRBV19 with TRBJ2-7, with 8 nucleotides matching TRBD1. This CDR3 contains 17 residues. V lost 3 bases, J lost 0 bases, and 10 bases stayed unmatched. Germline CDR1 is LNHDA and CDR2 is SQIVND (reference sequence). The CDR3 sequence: CASSIWAGGRSSYEQYF. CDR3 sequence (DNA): TGTGCCAGTAGTATTTGGGCAGGGGGCCGGTCCTCCTACGAGCAGTACTTC.

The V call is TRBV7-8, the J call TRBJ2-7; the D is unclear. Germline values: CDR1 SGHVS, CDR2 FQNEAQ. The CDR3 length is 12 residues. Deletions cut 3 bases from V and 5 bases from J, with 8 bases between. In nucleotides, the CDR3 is TGTGCCAGCAGCTTTCTATTCCACGAGCAGTACTTC. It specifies CASSFLFHEQYF.

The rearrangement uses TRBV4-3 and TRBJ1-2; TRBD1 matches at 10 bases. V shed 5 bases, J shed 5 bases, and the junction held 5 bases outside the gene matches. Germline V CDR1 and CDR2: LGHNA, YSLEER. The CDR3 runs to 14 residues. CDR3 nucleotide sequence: TGCGCCAGCAGCGAGGGACAGGGGAGTTATGGCTACACCTTC. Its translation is CASSEGQGSYGYTF.